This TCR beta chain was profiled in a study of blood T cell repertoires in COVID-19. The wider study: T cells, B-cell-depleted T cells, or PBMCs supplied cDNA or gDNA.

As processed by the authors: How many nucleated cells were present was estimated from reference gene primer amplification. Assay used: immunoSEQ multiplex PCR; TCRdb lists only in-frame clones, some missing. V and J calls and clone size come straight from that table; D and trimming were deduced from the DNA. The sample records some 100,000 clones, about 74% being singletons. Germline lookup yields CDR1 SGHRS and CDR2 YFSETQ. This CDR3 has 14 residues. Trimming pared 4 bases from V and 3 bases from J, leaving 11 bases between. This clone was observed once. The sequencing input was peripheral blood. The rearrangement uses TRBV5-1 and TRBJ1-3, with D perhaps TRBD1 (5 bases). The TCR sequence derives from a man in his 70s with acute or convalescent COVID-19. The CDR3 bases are TGCGCCAGCAGCCCGGACGGGGGTGGAAACACCATATATTTT. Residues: CASSPDGGGNTIYF.